The source of this TCR beta chain is a study of blood T cell repertoires in COVID-19. Study details: Nucleic acid was either cDNA or gDNA, and it came from T cells, B-cell-depleted T cells, or PBMCs.

This clone was seen a few times. The sample holds other DNA sequences that translate to the same CDR3. J lost 2 bases, V lost 6 bases, and 4 bases had no gene match. The length of the CDR3 is 14 residues. Germline lookup yields CDR1 MNHEY and CDR2 SVGAGI. Enrolled through a virtual design, the participants were between about 18 and 100 years of age and came from about two dozen US areas. Cohorts were based on clinical histories the participants reported. The authors' processing: Amplification of reference gene primers provided the estimated nucleated cell counts. Produced via immunoSEQ multiplex PCR; TCRdb's table is partial and in-frame only. Clonal size and the V and J genes are those of that table, whereas D and trimming came from the DNA. The sample yields around 280,000 clones, around 90% seen once.

The origin of this receptor is a woman in her late teens or twenties with acute COVID-19. The rearrangement joins TRBV6-5 to TRBJ2-3; 8 nucleotides agree with TRBD1. The sample consisted of PBMCs or T cells enriched from blood (not recorded which). The chain's CDR3 is CASSLQGVTDTQYF. The CDR3 DNA is TGTGCCAGCAGCCTACAGGGGGTCACAGATACGCAGTATTTT.